Listed here are 5 T cell receptor beta chains from one sample, sequenced in a study of identical twins. A single record per CDR3 protein comes from TCRdb applying MiXCR to the 5' RACE reads. The table shows around 480,000 distinct CDR3 sequences, with approximately 14% occurring only once. The sample was also linked to a second study, of yellow fever vaccine responses in identical twins.

Material for sequencing was CD4+ T cells sorted from blood. The receptors here all came from a woman aged 18-29 years in good health.

This chain links TRBV6-1 with TRBJ2-7, with 9 bases aligning to TRBD1. Looked up from germline, CDR1 is MNHNS and CDR2 is SASEGT. The CDR3 sequence is 16 residues long. Unmatched junction bases numbered 11, after V lost 8 bases and J lost 0 bases. The CDR3 loop is CASGSTGTGPSYEQYF. For the CDR3, the DNA is TGTGCCAGCGGATCCACAGGGACAGGGCCCTCCTACGAGCAGTACTTC.

This clonotype was seen a handful of times. The CDR3 loop reads CASRSRQGNQPQHF. Written as DNA, the CDR3 is TGTGCCAGCAGATCGCGACAGGGAAATCAGCCCCAGCATTTT. This sequence joins TRBV12-3 or TRBV12-4 and TRBJ1-5, with 7 bases that match TRBD1. Trimming cost V 6 bases and J 4 bases; bases outside gene matches: 6. The CDR3 totals 14 residues.

This chain joins TRBV5-1 and TRBJ2-4; D is unclear. CDR3 size: 11 residues. The germline CDR1 and CDR2 sequences are SGHRS and YFSETQ. Trimming took 4 bases from V and 9 from J, leaving 8 bases between them. CDR3 coding DNA: TGCGCCAGCAGCCCCGGCGTCATTCAGTACTTC. This translates into CASSPGVIQYF.

A word on this clonotype: This may arise from a read error, as a much more abundant clone is one base away. The gene calls are TRBV21-1 and TRBJ2-7. TRBV21-1 counts as a pseudogene. CDR3 length: 12 residues. CDR3 residues: CASSNSSYEQYF. The CDR3 nucleotides read TGTGCCAGCAGCAACAGCTCCTACGAGCAGTACTTC.

This chain links TRBV10-3 with TRBJ1-1; D uncertain. This CDR3 spans 11 amino acids. With 10 bases removed from V and 8 bases from J, the gap between germline ends came to 14 bases. Per the germline V gene, CDR1 is ENHRY and CDR2 is SYGVKD. CDR3 DNA sequence: TGTGCCACCATCGGAAGTTCAGAAGCTTTCTTT. This gives the protein CATIGSSEAFF.